The entry below describes one T cell receptor beta chain. The antigen this receptor binds is unknown. It has no much larger one-base neighbor in the sample; base qualities were not kept. One collaborating source in Seattle enrolled patients while the patients were actively infected and followed the patients over time throughout the course of disease. The collaborating institutions used their own protocols to collect whole blood in K2EDTA tubes. For TCRbeta analysis, collaborators shipped samples as frozen whole blood, isolated PBMCs, or DNA extracted from either of those sample types. The entry originates in a study of blood T cell repertoires in COVID-19 (dated by TCRdb to 2018 to 2020). With respect to the entire study: Samples from collaborators originated in the United States, Italy and Spain and spanned both the acute and convalescent phases of COVID-19. The prospective study material was composed of cDNA or gDNA derived from T cells, B-cell-depleted T cells, or PBMCs. Subjects who had been exposed to COVID-19, were actively infected with it, or had recovered from it provided the deeply sampled blood TCRbeta repertoires that made up the dataset. A freely available public database, intended as a resource for researchers studying the immune response to SARS-CoV-2, is where the repertoires were released. Samples were obtained from the ongoing ImmuneRACE study (first 160 participants) and from 1,254 subjects provided by 6 global collaborators. Sample metadata almost always included a de-identified subject ID, COVID-19 status, age in years and sex. Where available, HLA class I and class II types were taken from metadata supplied by the sample provider and were not determined by assay-based typing. Points the paper makes about the study in general: How much clinical and demographic metadata was included differed by source and by participant, and the metadata was provided uncurated.

TCRbeta CDR3 regions were amplified from genomic DNA by means of the immunoSEQ Assay, a bias-controlled multiplex PCR. Under the source paper's analysis protocol: The number of nucleated cells in each sample was estimated by amplification of reference gene primers within the assay. To quantify the absolute abundance of each unique TCRbeta CDR3 rearrangement, sequence reads were collapsed and filtered. For each sample, productive Simpson clonality was calculated as the square root of Simpson's diversity index over productive rearrangements. Imported from immuneACCESS, the table was reduced by TCRdb to in-frame sequences with V and J called. These copies leave out some clones; in studies compared against another copy, an unresolved V gene accounts for under half, and the cause of the remainder is not known. D and trimming were read from the DNA, whereas the V and J calls and clone size are those reported in that table. Recorded for this sample are tens of thousands of clones; 83% of them occurred a single time. The ten largest clones represent 6.9% of the sample.

Counted from cysteine to phenylalanine, this CDR3 has 16 amino acids. Only the CDR3 portion is preserved as DNA: 48 bases, with reading frame beginning at the first base. CDR1 LNHDA and CDR2 SQIVND are derived from the germline V gene (reference sequence). The junction carries 10 bases between V and J, which are trimmed by 4 bases and 0 bases respectively. Sequencing used peripheral blood. This sequence uses TRBV19 and TRBJ1-6; the D gene assignment is ambiguous. The TCR comes from a man younger than 45 with COVID-19, enrolled during active disease. The DNA reads TGTGCCAGTAGTACCCAGGCGAGCTCCTATAATTCACCCCTCCACTTT. Translated, this gives CASSTQASSYNSPLHF. The reference TRBV19 and TRBJ1-6 proteins fill in what lies around the CDR3, so the full variable domain reads DGGITQSPKYLFRKEGQNVTLSCEQNLNHDAMYWYRQDPGQGLRLIYYSQIVNDFQKGDIAEGYSVSREKKESFPLTVTSAQKNPTAFYLCASSTQASSYNSPLHFGNGTRLTVT.